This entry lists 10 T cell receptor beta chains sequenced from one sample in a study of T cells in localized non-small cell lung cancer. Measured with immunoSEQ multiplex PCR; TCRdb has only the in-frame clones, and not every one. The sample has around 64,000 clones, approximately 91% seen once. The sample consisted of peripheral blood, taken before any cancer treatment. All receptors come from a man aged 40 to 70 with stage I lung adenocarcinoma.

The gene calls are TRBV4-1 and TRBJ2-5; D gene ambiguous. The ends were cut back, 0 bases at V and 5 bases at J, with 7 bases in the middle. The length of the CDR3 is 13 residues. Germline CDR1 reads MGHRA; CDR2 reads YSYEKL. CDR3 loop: CASSQDRPETQYF. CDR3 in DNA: TGCGCCAGCAGCCAAGATCGACCGGAGACCCAGTACTTC.

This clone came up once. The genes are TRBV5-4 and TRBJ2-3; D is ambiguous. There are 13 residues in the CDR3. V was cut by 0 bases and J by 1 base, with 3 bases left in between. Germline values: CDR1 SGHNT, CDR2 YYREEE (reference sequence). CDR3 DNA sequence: TGTGCCAGCAGCTTGGTGGGCACAGATACGCAGTATTTT. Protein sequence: CASSLVGTDTQYF.

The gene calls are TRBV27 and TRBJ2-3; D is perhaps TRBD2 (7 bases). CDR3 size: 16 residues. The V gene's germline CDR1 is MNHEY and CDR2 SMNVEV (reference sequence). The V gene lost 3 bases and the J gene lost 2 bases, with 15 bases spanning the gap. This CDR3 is CASSFGGGAPTDTQYF. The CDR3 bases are TGTGCCAGCAGTTTTGGTGGGGGGGCGCCCACAGATACGCAGTATTTT.

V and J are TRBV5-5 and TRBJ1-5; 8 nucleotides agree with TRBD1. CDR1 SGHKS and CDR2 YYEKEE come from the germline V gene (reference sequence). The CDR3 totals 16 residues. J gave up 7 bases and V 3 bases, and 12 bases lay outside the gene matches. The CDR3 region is CASSSGTGLGKQPQHF. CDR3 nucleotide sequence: TGTGCCAGCAGCTCCGGGACAGGCCTTGGTAAGCAGCCCCAGCATTTT. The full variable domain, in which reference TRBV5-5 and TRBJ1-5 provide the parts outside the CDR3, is DAGVTQSPTHLIKTRGQQVTLRCSPISGHKSVSWYQQVLGQGPQFIFQYYEKEERGRGNFPDRFSARQFPNYSSELNVNALLLGDSALYLCASSSGTGLGKQPQHFGDGTRLSIL.

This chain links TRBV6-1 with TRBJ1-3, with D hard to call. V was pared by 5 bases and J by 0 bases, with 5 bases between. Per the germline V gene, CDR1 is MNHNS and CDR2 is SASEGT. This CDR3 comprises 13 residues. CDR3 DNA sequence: TGTGCCAGCAGTCCCTACTCTGGAAACACCATATATTTT. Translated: CASSPYSGNTIYF.

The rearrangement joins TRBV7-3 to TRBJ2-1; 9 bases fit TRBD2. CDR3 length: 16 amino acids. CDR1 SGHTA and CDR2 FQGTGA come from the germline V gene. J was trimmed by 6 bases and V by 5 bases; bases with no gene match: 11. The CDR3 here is CASSQLSGSSRNEQFF. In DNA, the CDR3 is TGTGCCAGCAGCCAGCTTAGCGGGAGTTCTCGCAATGAGCAGTTCTTC.

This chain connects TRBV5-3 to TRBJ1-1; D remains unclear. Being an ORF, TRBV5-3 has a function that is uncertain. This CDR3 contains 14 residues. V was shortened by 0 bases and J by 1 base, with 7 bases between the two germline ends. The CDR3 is CARSLEAQNTEAFF. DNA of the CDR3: TGTGCCAGAAGCTTGGAGGCACAGAACACTGAAGCTTTCTTT.

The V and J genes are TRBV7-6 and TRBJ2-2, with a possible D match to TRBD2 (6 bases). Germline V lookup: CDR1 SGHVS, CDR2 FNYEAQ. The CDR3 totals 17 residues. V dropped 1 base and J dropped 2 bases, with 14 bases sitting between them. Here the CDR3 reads CASSLVSGGLNTGELFF. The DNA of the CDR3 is TGTGCCAGCAGCTTAGTTAGTGGCGGACTAAACACCGGGGAGCTGTTTTTT.

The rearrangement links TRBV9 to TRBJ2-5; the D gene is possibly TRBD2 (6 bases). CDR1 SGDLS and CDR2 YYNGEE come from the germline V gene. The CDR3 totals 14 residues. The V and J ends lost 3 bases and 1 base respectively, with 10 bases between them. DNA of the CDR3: TGTGCCAGCAGCGCCGGGACTCTCCAAGAGACCCAGTACTTC. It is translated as CASSAGTLQETQYF.

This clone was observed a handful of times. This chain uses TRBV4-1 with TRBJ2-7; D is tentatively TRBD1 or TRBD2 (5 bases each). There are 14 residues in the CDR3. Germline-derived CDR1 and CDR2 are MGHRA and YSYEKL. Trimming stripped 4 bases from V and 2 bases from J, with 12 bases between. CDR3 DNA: TGCGCCAGCAGCCGGTGGGACCGGACCTACGAGCAGTACTTC. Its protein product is CASSRWDRTYEQYF.